The T cell receptor (beta chain) under discussion was sequenced for a study of OX40 agonist ivuxolimab in advanced cancers. Overall study context: Patients received intravenous ivuxolimab every 2 weeks at 0.01 to 10 mg/kg. Dose-escalation patients were diagnosed with hepatocellular carcinoma, melanoma, renal cell cancer or head and neck cancer.

Germline V gives CDR1 KGHSH, CDR2 LQKENI. Trimming removed 2 bases from V and 0 bases from J, with 5 bases in between. The CDR3 has 13 amino acids. This clone was detected a few times. What it recognizes is unknown. Clones were sequenced by immunoSEQ multiplex PCR, and TCRdb holds only the in-frame ones, with some missing. The sample shows fewer than 750 clones, 66% of them seen only once. Study-level results: Expanded clones were, on average, more numerous among CD8+ T cells than CD4+. Blood T cells, both CD4+ and CD8+, expanded clonally by week 6 at 0.1 to 3.0 mg/kg.

This sequence originates from an adult with an advanced solid tumor such as melanoma, head and neck, liver or kidney cancer. This specimen was CD4+ or CD8+ T cells sorted from blood, taken in a trial of the OX40 agonist ivuxolimab. J is TRBJ2-7 and V is TRBV18; D remains ambiguous. In DNA form, the CDR3 reads TGTGCCAGCTCACCATCCTCCTCCTACGAGCAGTACTTC. Translated, it gives CASSPSSSYEQYF.